Shown below are 17 T cell receptor beta chains from a single sample sequenced in a study of technical replicates of blood from a few donors. The method was immunoSEQ multiplex PCR; TCRdb's version includes in-frame clones alone and lacks a portion of them. The table has roughly 60,000 clones, 65% to 90% seen once. The sequenced material came from PBMCs. The receptors were sampled from a human donor in good health. Some clones in this sample may be carry-over from other donors' samples.

The chain has TRBV7-2 and TRBJ2-1; 15 nucleotides align to TRBD2. The V gene's germline CDR1 is SGHTA and CDR2 FQGNSA. With V trimmed by 4 bases and J by 10 bases, 11 bases remained unmatched. The CDR3 sequence is 17 residues long. CDR3 sequence (DNA): TGTGCCAGCAGCTCGGAGAGGGGCGGGACTAGCGGGAGGGAGCAGTTCTTC. Its translation: CASSSERGGTSGREQFF.

V and J are TRBV4-1 and TRBJ2-7; a weak D match, TRBD1 (5 bases). The germline gives CDR1 MGHRA, CDR2 YSYEKL. This CDR3 has 16 amino acids. Trimming stripped 4 bases from V and 5 bases from J, with 21 bases between. CDR3 sequence: CASSLTERVFNHEQYF. CDR3 nucleotide sequence: TGCGCCAGCAGCCTGACAGAAAGGGTTTTCAACCACGAGCAGTACTTC.

The V call is TRBV15, the J call TRBJ2-5, with 7 bases lining up with TRBD1. Trimming removed 7 bases from V and 5 bases from J; junction bases left unmatched: 4. Germline CDR1 reads LNHNV; CDR2 reads YYDKDF (reference sequence). This CDR3 spans 12 amino acids. As DNA, the CDR3 is TGTGCCACCACAGGGGGTGGGGAGACCCAGTACTTC. Amino acid sequence: CATTGGGETQYF. Full variable domain (rest looked up from reference TRBV15 and TRBJ2-5): DAMVIQNPRYQVTQFGKPVTLSCSQTLNHNVMYWYQQKSSQAPKLLFHYYDKDFNNEADTPDNFQSRRPNTSFCFLDIRSPGLGDTAMYLCATTGGGETQYFGPGTRLLVL.

This chain connects TRBV7-9 to TRBJ2-1; 7 bases align to TRBD2. V shed 2 bases, J shed 2 bases, and the junction held 3 bases outside the gene matches. Germline V gene data show CDR1 as SEHNR and CDR2 as FQNEAQ (reference sequence). The CDR3 runs 15 residues. The CDR3 DNA follows: TGTGCCAGCAGCTTAAGCGGGGAACCCTACAATGAGCAGTTCTTC. Its protein is CASSLSGEPYNEQFF.

This chain links TRBV9 with TRBJ2-3; D gene unclear. V shed 4 bases and J shed 4 bases, with 22 bases lying between them. CDR1 and CDR2 (germline): SGDLS, YYNGEE. The CDR3 spans 17 residues. DNA of the CDR3: TGTGCCAGCAGCCTCCGTAGTTACCCCGGAGAGGCAGATACGCAGTATTTT. It codes for CASSLRSYPGEADTQYF. Full variable domain (rest looked up from reference TRBV9 and TRBJ2-3): DSGVTQTPKHLITATGQRVTLRCSPRSGDLSVYWYQQSLDQGLQFLIQYYNGEERAKGNILERFSAQQFPDLHSELNLSSLELGDSALYFCASSLRSYPGEADTQYFGPGTRLTVL.

The CDR3, as DNA: TGTGCCACCAGCAGAGATCGCCAGGACTCTGGAAACACCATATATTTT. Its translation is CATSRDRQDSGNTIYF. This sequence joins TRBV15 and TRBJ1-3; the D is unclear. V lost 0 bases, J lost 0 bases, and 9 bases lay in between. This CDR3 comprises 16 residues. Germline lookup yields CDR1 LNHNV and CDR2 YYDKDF (reference sequence).

The chain has TRBV21-1 and TRBJ2-7; the listed D gene, TRBD1, was not tested against the DNA. TRBV21-1 is classified as a pseudogene. The CDR3 spans 16 residues. The CDR3 here is CASSKVSGQGAYEQYF. The CDR3 DNA is TGTGCCAGCAGCAAAGTGTCAGGACAGGGGGCCTACGAGCAGTACTTC.

The chain uses TRBV5-1 and TRBJ2-1; 11 nucleotides match TRBD2. The CDR3 consists of 16 residues. The V and J ends lost 3 bases and 0 bases, in that order; junction bases with no gene match: 2. In germline, CDR1 is SGHRS, CDR2 YFSETQ. CDR3 loop: CASSSLAGASYNEQFF. For the CDR3, the DNA is TGCGCCAGCAGCTCACTAGCGGGGGCCTCCTACAATGAGCAGTTCTTC.

The chain carries TRBV5-4 and TRBJ2-2; weak D call: TRBD2 (5 bases). From germline, CDR1 is SGHNT and CDR2 YYREEE (reference sequence). V shed 2 bases and J shed 5 bases, with 7 bases lying between them. There are 13 residues in the CDR3. CDR3: CASSFRGTGELFF. The CDR3 DNA sequence: TGTGCCAGCAGCTTCCGGGGTACCGGGGAGCTGTTTTTT.

This chain joins TRBV18 and TRBJ1-2, with D perhaps matching TRBD1 (5 bases). CDR3 length: 14 residues. The ends were cut back, 5 bases at V and 8 bases at J, with 18 bases in the middle. CDR1 and CDR2 (germline): KGHSH, LQKENI. In DNA form, the CDR3 reads TGTGCCAGCTCAATAGGGGAACCCCGGCGGGGCTACACCTTC. As protein: CASSIGEPRRGYTF.

The V gene is TRBV15, the J gene TRBJ2-3, with a tentative D call TRBD1 (6 bases). Trimming took 6 bases from V and 2 from J, leaving 12 bases between them. From germline, CDR1 is LNHNV and CDR2 YYDKDF (reference sequence). This CDR3 is built from 14 residues. For the CDR3, the DNA is TGTGCCACCAGGACAGGCAGAAACACAGATACGCAGTATTTT. Amino acid sequence: CATRTGRNTDTQYF.

This rearrangement joins TRBV5-1 to TRBJ1-2; D is perhaps TRBD1 (5 bases). From germline, CDR1 is SGHRS and CDR2 YFSETQ. V was trimmed by 4 bases and J by 3 bases, leaving 10 bases between them. The CDR3 consists of 13 residues. CDR3 DNA: TGCGCCAGCAGCGTTGACAGTGACTATGGCTACACCTTC. It specifies CASSVDSDYGYTF.

This clone was recorded only once. The chain employs TRBV2 and TRBJ2-7; D is unclear. This CDR3 region has 12 residues. Germline CDR1 reads SNHLY; CDR2 reads FYNNEI. Between the trimmed V and J ends, which lost 3 bases and 2 bases, there was a span of 5 bases. The CDR3 here is CASSESTYEQYF. The CDR3 nucleotides are TGTGCCAGCAGTGAGTCAACCTACGAGCAGTACTTC.

DNA for the CDR3: TGCGCCAGCAGCTTATTAGCGGGAGGGCTAAATGAGCAGTTCTTC. Its protein is CASSLLAGGLNEQFF. V is TRBV5-1 and J is TRBJ2-1, with 11 bases aligning to TRBD2. This CDR3 is 15 amino acids long. CDR1 is SGHRS, CDR2 YFSETQ, per germline. V shed 2 bases, J shed 7 bases, and the junction held 5 bases outside the gene matches.

The chain joins TRBV9 to TRBJ2-2; TRBD2 matches at 13 bases. Germline CDR1 is SGDLS and CDR2 is YYNGEE. After removal of 4 bases from V and 5 bases from J, the junction contained 8 bases not matched to a gene. CDR3 length equals 17 residues. The CDR3 spells CASSRLAGGLGTGELFF. In DNA form, the CDR3 reads TGTGCCAGCAGCCGACTAGCGGGAGGTTTAGGAACCGGGGAGCTGTTTTTT.

This chain joins TRBV12-5 and TRBJ2-3; weak D call: TRBD1 (5 bases). Trimming removed 1 base from V and 1 base from J, with 9 bases in between. The CDR3 consists of 15 residues. Germline V gives CDR1 LGHNT, CDR2 FRNRAP. CDR3 in amino acids: CASGLGQPGTDTQYF. CDR3 DNA sequence: TGTGCTAGTGGTTTGGGACAGCCTGGCACAGATACGCAGTATTTT.

The genes are TRBV4-1 and TRBJ2-3; TRBD2 matches 11 bases. CDR3 length: 15 residues. The V segment lost 7 bases and the J segment 1 base; nucleotides outside the gene matches: 4. Germline V gene data show CDR1 as MGHRA and CDR2 as YSYEKL. The CDR3, as DNA: TGCGCCAGCACCTTGACTAGCGGGGGCACAGATACGCAGTATTTT. Amino acid sequence: CASTLTSGGTDTQYF.